This TCR beta chain derives from a study of T cells in Graves' hyperthyroidism and ophthalmopathy. Patients were excluded for uncontrolled infection, other autoimmune disease, pregnancy or lactation. Study conclusions and caveats: Ophthalmopathy was identified by the model a median around 5.9 months ahead of onset.

What was amplified from RNA transcripts were TCR beta CDR3 regions. The HTBI primer set was used in a first-round RT-PCR of the TCR CDR3. TCRdb re-derived calls from the multiplex PCR reads in MiXCR, one entry per CDR3 protein. The top ten hold 15% to 19% of the sample, which has 550,000 to 800,000 distinct CDR3 sequences, 15% to 20% seen once. This clonotype was seen more than once but under ten times. Its antigen is as yet unknown. From germline, CDR1 is SGHDT and CDR2 YYEEEE. This CDR3 is 16 amino acids long. With V trimmed by 2 bases and J by 4 bases, 6 bases remained unmatched. Sequencing input: blood. The chain joins TRBV5-6 to TRBJ2-2; 9 nucleotides align to TRBD2. The TCR sequence derives from a middle-aged man with Graves' hyperthyroidism. The CDR3 DNA reads as TGTGCCAGCAGCTTCTCTGCGGGAGGGCTCACCGGGGAGCTGTTTTTT. Its protein is CASSFSAGGLTGELFF.